Shown below are 5 T cell receptor beta chains from a single sample sequenced in a study of long-term antiretroviral therapy in people with HIV. It was version v3.0 of the immunoSEQ assay that was run at survey level. Libraries were prepared by immunoSEQ multiplex PCR; TCRdb keeps only in-frame clonotypes and omits some of them. The table records 25,000 to 30,000 clones, 84% of them present only once. The sample in question was unsorted PBMCs, obtained 0.4 years after starting antiretroviral therapy. These TCRs come from a man in his late teens or twenties with HIV.

The chain carries TRBV6-1 and TRBJ2-5; 9 nucleotides agree with TRBD1. The junction had 7 bases not matched to a gene; V was cut back by 1 base and J by 4 bases. The length of the CDR3 is 16 residues. CDR1 MNHNS and CDR2 SASEGT come from the germline V gene. The CDR3 region has the DNA TGTGCCAGCAGTGAAGGTCCGGGACAGGGAGGAGAGACCCAGTACTTC. It encodes CASSEGPGQGGETQYF.

This sequence joins TRBV2 and TRBJ1-2; D might be TRBD1 (5 bases). Per germline, CDR1 SNHLY and CDR2 FYNNEI. The CDR3 runs to 13 residues. V was pared by 6 bases and J by 4 bases, with 12 bases between. CDR3 sequence: CASRGGGTYGYTF. CDR3 bases: TGTGCCAGCAGGGGGGGTGGAACCTATGGCTACACCTTC.

The chain links TRBV10-1 to TRBJ2-7, with TRBD2 as a possible D gene (6 bases). CDR1 WNHNN and CDR2 SYGVQD come from the germline V gene (reference sequence). V dropped 8 bases and J dropped 5 bases, with 22 bases sitting between them. The CDR3 has 15 amino acids. The CDR3 coding sequence is TGCGCCAGCCAGCCACCGGGCGGGGACTTCGACGAGCAGTACTTC. Translation gives CASQPPGGDFDEQYF.

This sequence joins TRBV10-3 and TRBJ2-3; the match to TRBD2 covers 8 bases. Germline V CDR1 and CDR2: ENHRY, SYGVKD. This CDR3 spans 14 amino acids. V was pared by 2 bases and J by 4 bases, with 2 bases of the junction left unmatched. CDR3 nucleotides: TGTGCCATCAGTGAGACCGGGGGGGCAGATACGCAGTATTTT. It codes for CAISETGGADTQYF.

V is TRBV9 and J is TRBJ2-7; D is uncertain. Between the trimmed V and J ends, which lost 4 bases and 4 bases, there was a span of 6 bases. This CDR3 spans 11 amino acids. CDR1 is SGDLS, CDR2 YYNGEE, per germline. CDR3 in DNA: TGTGCCAGCAGCCCCGGATACGAGCAGTACTTC. This sequence encodes CASSPGYEQYF.